The table lists the clone carrying this T cell receptor beta chain with a count of one. The data originate from a study of blood T cell repertoires in COVID-19. Overall study: Samples representing acute and convalescent COVID-19 were sourced from the United States, Italy and Spain.

CDR1 SGHKS and CDR2 YYEKEE come from the germline V gene (reference sequence). V was shortened by 4 bases and J by 1 base, with 8 bases between the two germline ends. The CDR3 consists of 13 residues. Per the authors' pipeline: Nucleated cell counts were estimated from reference gene primer amplification. Some clones are missing from TCRdb's copy, which holds only in-frame ones; the method was immunoSEQ multiplex PCR. The V and J calls and clone size were taken over from that table, and D and trimming were inferred from the DNA. There are about 220,000 clones in the sample; about 83% occur only once, and about 5.3% lies in the top ten.

This clonotype was obtained from a woman aged 45-60 years who had been exposed to COVID-19. The chain uses TRBV5-5 and TRBJ1-2; D gene ambiguous. Sequenced material: PBMCs or T cells enriched from blood (not recorded which). CDR3 residues: CASSLGNNYGYTF. The CDR3 coding sequence is TGTGCCAGCAGCCTGGGTAATAACTATGGCTACACCTTC.